A few counts support the clone carrying this T cell receptor (beta chain). Its antigen is not identified. TCRB transcripts that were expressed got sequenced, as all of the isolated RNA had been reverse transcribed. Naive, central memory and regulatory T cell samples produced a mean of approximately 3.5 million reads. Using immunoSEQ multiplex PCR, the repertoire was profiled, and TCRdb retains in-frame clones only, with some absent. The data contain over 150,000 clones, 7.8% of them singletons. Germline V gene sequence: CDR1 SGHKS, CDR2 YYEKEE (reference sequence). This CDR3 is 12 amino acids long. V lost 0 bases to trimming and J lost 4 bases, with 4 bases between them. This sample stems from a study of beta chain features in type 1 diabetes. Study outcomes and limitations: TCRB repertoires of naive, central memory and Treg cells appeared more similar among patients than among healthy donors. The study found fewer insertions and more deletions at VDJ junctions in type 1 diabetes patients. Shorter TCRB CDR3s, moderately but significantly so, marked every one of the four CD4+ subsets in Type 1 diabetes patients.

Sequenced: central memory CD4+ T cells from blood. The rearrangement joins TRBV5-5 to TRBJ1-1; no clear D gene. The sequence was obtained from a woman between 40 and 55 years old with type 1 diabetes. The CDR3 here is CASSLASTEAFF. The DNA of the CDR3 is TGTGCCAGCAGCTTGGCCAGCACTGAAGCTTTCTTT.